This TCR beta chain was profiled in a study of somatic mutations in cytotoxic T cells in rheumatoid arthritis. The ends were cut back, 9 bases at V and 3 bases at J, with 21 bases in the middle. Per the germline V gene, CDR1 is LNHDA and CDR2 is SQIVND (reference sequence). This CDR3 contains 15 residues. Only in-frame clones appear in the TCRdb table, and some are missing; sequencing was by immunoSEQ multiplex PCR. The data hold 2,000 to 3,000 clones, with approximately 76% observed a single time. Sequencing was performed on CD8+ T cells sorted from blood. The origin of this receptor is a woman between 40 and 55 years old with rheumatoid arthritis. The V call is TRBV19, the J call TRBJ2-7; no clear D gene. The CDR3 protein is CASSPSGSGLYEQYF. The CDR3 DNA reads as TGTGCCAGCAGTCCCTCAGGTTCAGGCCTCTACGAGCAGTACTTC.